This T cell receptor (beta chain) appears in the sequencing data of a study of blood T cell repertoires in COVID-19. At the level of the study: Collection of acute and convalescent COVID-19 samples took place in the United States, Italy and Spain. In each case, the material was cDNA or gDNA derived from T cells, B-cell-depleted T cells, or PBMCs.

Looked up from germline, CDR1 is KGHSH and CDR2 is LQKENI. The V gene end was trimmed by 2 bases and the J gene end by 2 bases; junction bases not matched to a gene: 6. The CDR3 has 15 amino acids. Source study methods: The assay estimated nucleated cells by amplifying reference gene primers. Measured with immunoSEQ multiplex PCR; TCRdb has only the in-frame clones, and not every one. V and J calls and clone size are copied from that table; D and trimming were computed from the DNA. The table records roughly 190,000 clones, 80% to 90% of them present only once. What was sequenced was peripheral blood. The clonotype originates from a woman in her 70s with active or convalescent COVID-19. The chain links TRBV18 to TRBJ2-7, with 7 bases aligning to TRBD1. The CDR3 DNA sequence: TGTGCCAGCTCACCAGAGACAGGGAGTGCCTACGAGCAGTACTTC. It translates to CASSPETGSAYEQYF.